These 9 T cell receptor beta chains were sequenced from one sample in a study of blood T cell repertoires in COVID-19. The data were produced by immunoSEQ multiplex PCR, yet TCRdb's version contains in-frame clones alone and is incomplete. The data show some 110,000 clones, with roughly 85% seen just once and over 1.2% held by the top ten. What was sequenced was peripheral blood. The receptors shown here come from a middle-aged man with acute or convalescent COVID-19.

The rearrangement joins TRBV19 to TRBJ1-5; 7 nucleotides align to TRBD1. This CDR3 is 16 amino acids long. Per the germline V gene, CDR1 is LNHDA and CDR2 is SQIVND (reference sequence). Losses at the gene ends were 1 base for V and 0 bases for J; bases not matched to a gene: 3. This chain's CDR3 is CASSIGHRGSNQPQHF. Written as DNA, the CDR3 is TGTGCCAGTAGTATAGGCCACAGGGGTAGCAATCAGCCCCAGCATTTT.

The chain has TRBV2 and TRBJ2-3, with TRBD2 matching over 14 bases. Per the germline V gene, CDR1 is SNHLY and CDR2 is FYNNEI. The CDR3 runs 16 residues. J lost 6 bases, V lost 4 bases, and 6 bases had no gene match. This CDR3 is CASSAGLAGGWDTQYF. The DNA for the CDR3 is TGTGCCAGCAGTGCCGGACTAGCGGGGGGTTGGGATACGCAGTATTTT.

This sequence joins TRBV6-5 and TRBJ2-3; D gene unclear. The V gene's germline CDR1 is MNHEY and CDR2 SVGAGI. The CDR3 is made up of 15 amino acids. The V gene lost 7 bases and the J gene lost 0 bases, with 14 bases spanning the gap. This CDR3 reads CASKSLVFSTDTQYF. As DNA, the CDR3 is TGTGCCAGCAAGAGCCTAGTGTTTAGCACAGATACGCAGTATTTT.

This clone occurred once. The V gene is TRBV27, the J gene TRBJ2-7, with D possibly matching TRBD1 (5 bases). The CDR3 loop spans 15 amino acids. CDR1 is MNHEY and CDR2 is SMNVEV in the germline V gene (reference sequence). V was trimmed by 2 bases and J by 3 bases, leaving 14 bases between them. The CDR3 nucleotides read TGTGCCAGCAGTTTAGGTCCCCCAGACAGCTACGAGCAGTACTTC. Its protein product is CASSLGPPDSYEQYF.

This chain links TRBV18 with TRBJ1-1; D might be TRBD1 (6 bases). This CDR3 has 15 residues. With 5 bases removed from V and 1 base from J, the gap between germline ends came to 14 bases. CDR1 is KGHSH and CDR2 is LQKENI in the germline V gene. In DNA form, the CDR3 reads TGTGCCAGCTCAACCCAGACAGGCGGGAACACTGAAGCTTTCTTT. This gives the protein CASSTQTGGNTEAFF.

In this sample, this clone turned up many times. The chain uses TRBV30 and TRBJ2-1, with D possibly matching TRBD1 (5 bases). V was clipped by 5 bases and J by 0 bases, with 11 bases between them. The germline gives CDR1 GTSNPN, CDR2 SVGIG (reference sequence). The CDR3 is made up of 14 amino acids. CDR3: CAWAKGFSYNEQFF. CDR3 in DNA: TGTGCCTGGGCTAAGGGGTTCTCCTACAATGAGCAGTTCTTC. Together with reference TRBV30 and TRBJ2-1, the CDR3 gives the full variable domain: SQTIHQWPATLVQPVGSPLSLECTVEGTSNPNLYWYRQAAGRGLQLLFYSVGIGQISSEVPQNLSASRPQDRQFILSSKKLLLSDSGFYLCAWAKGFSYNEQFFGPGTRLTVL.

The CDR3 loop reads CASSLGLIRDSLTDTQYF. The CDR3 coding sequence is TGCGCCAGCAGCTTGGGGTTGATACGGGACAGTCTCACAGATACGCAGTATTTT. The chain uses TRBV5-1 and TRBJ2-3; 7 positions match TRBD1. Germline V CDR1 and CDR2: SGHRS, YFSETQ. V lost 0 bases to trimming and J lost 2 bases; unmatched junction nucleotides: 12. The CDR3 runs 18 residues.

V usage is TRBV15 and J usage is TRBJ1-6, with a possible D match to TRBD1 (5 bases). The CDR3 has 14 residues. Germline CDR1 is LNHNV and CDR2 is YYDKDF (reference sequence). V was shortened by 1 base and J by 5 bases, with 6 bases between the two germline ends. The CDR3 loop reads CATSRGRDNSPLHF. The CDR3 region has the DNA TGTGCCACCAGCAGAGGCAGGGATAATTCACCCCTCCACTTT.

This chain links TRBV6-4 with TRBJ2-1; 9 bases agree with TRBD2. The trim removed 6 bases at V and 2 bases at J, leaving 5 bases unmatched. Germline values: CDR1 MRHNA, CDR2 SNTAGT. This CDR3 region has 15 residues. The CDR3 here is CASRTIAGAYNEQFF. The DNA for the CDR3 is TGTGCCAGCAGGACTATAGCGGGGGCCTACAATGAGCAGTTCTTC.